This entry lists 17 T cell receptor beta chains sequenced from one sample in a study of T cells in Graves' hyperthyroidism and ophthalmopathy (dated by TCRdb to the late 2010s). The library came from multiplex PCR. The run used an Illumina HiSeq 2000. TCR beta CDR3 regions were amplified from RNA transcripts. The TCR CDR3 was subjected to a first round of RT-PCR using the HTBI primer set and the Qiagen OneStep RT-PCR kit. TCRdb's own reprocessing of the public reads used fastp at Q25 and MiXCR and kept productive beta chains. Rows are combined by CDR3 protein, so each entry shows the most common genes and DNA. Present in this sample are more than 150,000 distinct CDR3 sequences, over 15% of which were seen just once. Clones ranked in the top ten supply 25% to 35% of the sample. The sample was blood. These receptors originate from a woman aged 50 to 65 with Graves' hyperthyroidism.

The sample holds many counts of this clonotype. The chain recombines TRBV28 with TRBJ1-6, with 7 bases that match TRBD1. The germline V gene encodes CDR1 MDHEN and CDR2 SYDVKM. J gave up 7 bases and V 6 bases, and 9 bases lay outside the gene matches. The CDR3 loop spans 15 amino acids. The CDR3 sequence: CASSLGQRLNSPLHF. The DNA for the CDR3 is TGTGCCAGCAGCCTGGGACAGCGCTTGAATTCACCCCTCCACTTT.

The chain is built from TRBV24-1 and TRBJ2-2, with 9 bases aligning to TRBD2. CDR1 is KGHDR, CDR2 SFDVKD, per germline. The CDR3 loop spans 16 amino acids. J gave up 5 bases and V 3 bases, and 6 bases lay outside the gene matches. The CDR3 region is CATSDPSGIRTGELFF. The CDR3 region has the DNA TGTGCCACCAGTGATCCTAGCGGGATAAGGACCGGGGAGCTGTTTTTT.

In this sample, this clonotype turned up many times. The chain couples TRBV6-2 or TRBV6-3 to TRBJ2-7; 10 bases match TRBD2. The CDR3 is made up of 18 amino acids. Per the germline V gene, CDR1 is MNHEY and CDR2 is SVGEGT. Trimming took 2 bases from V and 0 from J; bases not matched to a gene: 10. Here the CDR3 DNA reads TGTGCCAGCAGTTACGCAGGACTAGCGGATTTCTTCTCCTACGAGCAGTACTTC. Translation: CASSYAGLADFFSYEQYF.

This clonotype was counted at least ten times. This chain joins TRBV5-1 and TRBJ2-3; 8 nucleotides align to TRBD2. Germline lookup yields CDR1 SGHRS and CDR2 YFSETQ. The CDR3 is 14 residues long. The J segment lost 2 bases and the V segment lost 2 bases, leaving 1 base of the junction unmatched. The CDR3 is CASSFGGATDTQYF. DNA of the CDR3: TGCGCCAGCAGCTTCGGGGGGGCCACAGATACGCAGTATTTT.

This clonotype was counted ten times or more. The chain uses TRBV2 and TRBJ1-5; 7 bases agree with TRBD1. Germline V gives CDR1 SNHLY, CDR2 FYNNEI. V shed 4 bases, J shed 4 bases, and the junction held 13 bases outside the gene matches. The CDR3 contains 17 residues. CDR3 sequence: CASSGIRGQHNNQPQHF. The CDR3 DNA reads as TGTGCCAGCAGTGGAATAAGGGGACAGCATAATAATCAGCCCCAGCATTTT.

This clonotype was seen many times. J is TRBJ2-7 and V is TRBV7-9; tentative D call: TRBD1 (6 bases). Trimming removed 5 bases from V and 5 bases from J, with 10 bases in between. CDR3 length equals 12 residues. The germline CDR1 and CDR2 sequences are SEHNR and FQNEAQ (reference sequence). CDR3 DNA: TGTGCCAGCAGCAACGGACAGAACGAGCAGTACTTC. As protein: CASSNGQNEQYF.

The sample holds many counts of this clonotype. The CDR3: CASSSGQGARGYTF. The CDR3 coding sequence is TGTGCCAGCAGTTCCGGACAGGGAGCTCGAGGCTACACCTTC. The chain uses TRBV12-3 or TRBV12-4 and TRBJ1-2; TRBD1 matches at 8 bases. The CDR3 totals 14 residues. Trimming took 4 bases from V and 8 from J; bases not matched to a gene: 9.

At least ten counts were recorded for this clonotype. CDR3 region: CASSRGSTSNTGELFF. The CDR3 coding sequence is TGTGCCAGCAGCCGAGGGAGTACCTCGAACACCGGGGAGCTGTTTTTT. The J gene is TRBJ2-2, the V gene TRBV9, with D possibly matching TRBD2 (5 bases). V lost 4 bases and J lost 0, with 13 bases in between. The CDR3 is 16 residues long. Germline-derived CDR1 and CDR2 are SGDLS and YYNGEE.

CDR3 coding DNA: TGCAGTGCTAGAGATCTTCTGCGCGGTAGCACAGATACGCAGTATTTT. It is translated as CSARDLLRGSTDTQYF. The rearrangement links TRBV20-1 to TRBJ2-3; D remains unclear. CDR3 length equals 16 residues. Germline-derived CDR1 and CDR2 are DFQATT and SNEGSKA (reference sequence). Trimming left V 0 bases short and J 0 bases short, with 13 bases between.

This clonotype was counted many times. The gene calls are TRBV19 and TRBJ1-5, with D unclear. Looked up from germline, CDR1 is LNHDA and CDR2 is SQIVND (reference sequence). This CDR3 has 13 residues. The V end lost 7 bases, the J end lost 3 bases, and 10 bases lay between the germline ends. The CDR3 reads CASNWVYNQPQHF. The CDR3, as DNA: TGTGCCAGTAATTGGGTTTACAATCAGCCCCAGCATTTT.

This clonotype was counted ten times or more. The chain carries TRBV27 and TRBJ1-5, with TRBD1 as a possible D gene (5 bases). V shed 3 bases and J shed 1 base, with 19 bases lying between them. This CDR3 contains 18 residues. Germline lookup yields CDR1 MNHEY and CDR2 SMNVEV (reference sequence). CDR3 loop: CASSFSGTGSRSNQPQHF. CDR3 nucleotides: TGTGCCAGCAGTTTCTCAGGGACGGGGAGTAGGAGCAATCAGCCCCAGCATTTT.

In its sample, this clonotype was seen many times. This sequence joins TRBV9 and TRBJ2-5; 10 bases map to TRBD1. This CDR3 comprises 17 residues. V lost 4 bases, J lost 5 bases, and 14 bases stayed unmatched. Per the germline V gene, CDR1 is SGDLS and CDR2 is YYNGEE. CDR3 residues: CASSPRALDRGGETQYF. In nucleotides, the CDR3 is TGTGCCAGCAGCCCTCGCGCCCTGGACAGGGGGGGGGAGACCCAGTACTTC.

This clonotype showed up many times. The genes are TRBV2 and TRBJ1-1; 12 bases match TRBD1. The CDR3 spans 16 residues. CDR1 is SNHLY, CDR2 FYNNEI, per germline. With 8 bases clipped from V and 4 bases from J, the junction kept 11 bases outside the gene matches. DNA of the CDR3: TGTGCCAGCGAGGTCGGGACAGGGGGCCGAGGCACTGAAGCTTTCTTT. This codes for CASEVGTGGRGTEAFF.

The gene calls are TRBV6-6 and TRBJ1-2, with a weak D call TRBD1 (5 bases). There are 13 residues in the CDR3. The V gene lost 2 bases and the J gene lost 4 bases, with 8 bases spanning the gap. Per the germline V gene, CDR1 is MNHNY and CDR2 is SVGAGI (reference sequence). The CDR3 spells CASSYTGLYGYTF. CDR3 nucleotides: TGTGCCAGCAGTTACACAGGCCTCTATGGCTACACCTTC.

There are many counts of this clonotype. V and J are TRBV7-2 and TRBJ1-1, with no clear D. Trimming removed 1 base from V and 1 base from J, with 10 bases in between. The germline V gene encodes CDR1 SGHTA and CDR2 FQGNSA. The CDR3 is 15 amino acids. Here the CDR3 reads CASSLEPAGNTEAFF. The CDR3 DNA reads TGTGCCAGCAGCTTAGAGCCCGCAGGGAACACTGAAGCTTTCTTT.

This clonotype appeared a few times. CDR3: CASSFQGTTLYTGELFF. The CDR3 DNA follows: TGTGCCAGCAGCTTCCAGGGGACAACATTATACACCGGGGAGCTGTTTTTT. This chain joins TRBV7-9 and TRBJ2-2; D might be TRBD1 (6 bases). The CDR3 is 17 amino acids. The V end was cut by 3 bases, the J end by 3 bases, with 17 bases between. CDR1 and CDR2 (germline): SEHNR, FQNEAQ (reference sequence). The full variable domain, its missing parts supplied by reference TRBV7-9 and TRBJ2-2, is DTGVSQNPRHKITKRGQNVTFRCDPISEHNRLYWYRQTLGQGPEFLTYFQNEAQLEKSRLLSDRFSAERPKGSFSTLEIQRTEQGDSAMYLCASSFQGTTLYTGELFFGEGSRLTVL.

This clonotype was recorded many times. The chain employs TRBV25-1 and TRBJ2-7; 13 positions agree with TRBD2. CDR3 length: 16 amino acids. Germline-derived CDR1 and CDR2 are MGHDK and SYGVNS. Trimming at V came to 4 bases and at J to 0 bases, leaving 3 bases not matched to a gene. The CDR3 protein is CASSGGLAGISYEQYF. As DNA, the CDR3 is TGTGCCAGCAGTGGGGGACTAGCGGGGATCTCCTACGAGCAGTACTTC.